A single T cell receptor (beta chain) is shown here with its context. Per the germline V gene, CDR1 is SGDLS and CDR2 is YYNGEE. The CDR3 is 14 residues long. V was pared by 0 bases and J by 9 bases, with 15 bases between. The sample comes from a study of blood T cell repertoires in COVID-19. Background on the study: Sites across the United States, Italy and Spain contributed samples from acute and convalescent COVID-19.

Authors' analysis steps: Reference gene primer amplification in the assay estimated nucleated cell counts. Here immunoSEQ multiplex PCR was the method, and the copy in TCRdb shows in-frame clones only, minus some. V, J and clone size derive from that table, while D and trimming were established from the DNA sequence. In the table there are 80,000 to 95,000 clones, about 91% of which are singletons. Material for sequencing was peripheral blood. The sequence came from a human donor with active COVID-19. The donor label of this sample is uncertain. This chain connects TRBV9 to TRBJ1-1, with no clear D. For the CDR3, the DNA is TGTGCCAGCAGCGTAGACGAACAGATCTATCAAGCTTTCTTT. Amino acid sequence: CASSVDEQIYQAFF.